This T cell receptor beta chain was captured by sequencing in a study of cytomegalovirus exposure and HLA in healthy donors. Study at large: It was reported in a later analysis that the same platform had been used for the approximately 110 validation repertoires as for the roughly 710 first-cohort repertoires.

This CDR3 contains 14 residues. In germline, CDR1 is SGHAT, CDR2 FQNNGV. Trimming took off 5 bases at V and 2 bases at J, with 11 bases between the two ends. In the case of this clone: The antigen remains unidentified.

Libraries were prepared by immunoSEQ multiplex PCR; TCRdb keeps only in-frame clonotypes and omits some of them. The repertoire includes approximately 120,000 clones, 89% of them detected once, and 0.95% to 1.3% sits in the top ten. Study results and caveats: First-cohort TCR clusters tended to co-occur in the roughly 130 validation repertoires, a later analysis found. The classifier reportedly diagnosed cytomegalovirus status with high specificity and sensitivity. Overall, approximately 150 TCR beta chains were annotated as cytomegalovirus-associated.

The sequence came from a woman under 30 in good health and CMV-seronegative. Source material: PBMCs. The V gene is TRBV11-2, the J gene TRBJ2-3; tentative D call: TRBD2 (6 bases). The CDR3 DNA reads TGTGCCAGCAGCGGGAGGCGGTTCACAGATACGCAGTATTTT. Translation: CASSGRRFTDTQYF.